Listed below are T cell receptor beta chains from one sample, sequenced in a study of cytomegalovirus exposure and HLA in healthy donors. Assay used: immunoSEQ multiplex PCR; TCRdb lists only in-frame clones, some missing. In the table there are fewer than 200,000 clones, around four fifths of which are singletons. The sample consisted of PBMCs. These receptors all come from a man aged 40-49 years in good health and CMV-seropositive. CDR3s include the opening cysteine and the closing phenylalanine or tryptophan. The D gene is left open where the match is weak. Size is stated for part of the rows, as once, few or many counts, or as a class when the clone is expanded.

TRBV11-2	-	TRBJ2-1	TRBD2	CASRGSGSYYNEQFF	TGTGCCAGCAGGGGTAGCGGGAGTTACTACAATGAGCAGTTCTTC
TRBV9	-	TRBJ1-6	-	CASSSKGGYNSPLHF	TGTGCCAGCAGCTCAAAAGGAGGGTACAATTCACCCCTCCACTTT
TRBV5-1	-	TRBJ2-5	-	CASSLAGAFQETQYF	TGCGCCAGCAGCTTGGCGGGTGCTTTCCAAGAGACCCAGTACTTC
TRBV7-2	few	TRBJ1-2	-	CASSQTGMDYGYTF	TGTGCCAGCAGCCAAACAGGGATGGACTATGGCTACACCTTC
TRBV19	-	TRBJ2-3	-	CASSPRAEGVMDTQYF	TGTGCCAGTAGTCCAAGGGCCGAGGGAGTTATGGATACGCAGTATTTT
TRBV5-1	-	TRBJ2-1	TRBD2	CASSSTTSSYNEQFF	TGCGCCAGCAGCTCAACGACTAGCAGCTACAATGAGCAGTTCTTC
TRBV30	-	TRBJ1-1	TRBD1	CAWRGAGGRGAFF	TGTGCCTGGAGGGGGGCAGGGGGCAGGGGAGCTTTCTTT
TRBV5-1	-	TRBJ1-6	TRBD1	CASSFAFQGVLHF	TGCGCCAGCAGCTTTGCTTTCCAGGGGGTCCTCCACTTT
TRBV5-1	few	TRBJ2-7	-	CASSFAGLYEQYF	TGCGCCAGCAGCTTCGCGGGGCTCTACGAGCAGTACTTC
TRBV20-1	-	TRBJ2-1	-	CSASRESEQFF	TGCAGTGCTAGTAGGGAGAGTGAGCAGTTCTTC
TRBV6-5	once	TRBJ2-1	-	CASSLWGDSNEQFF	TGTGCCAGCAGTCTCTGGGGGGACTCCAATGAGCAGTTCTTC
TRBV7-9	-	TRBJ2-5	-	CASSLGLHDRQETQYF	TGTGCCAGCAGCTTAGGCCTACACGACAGACAAGAGACCCAGTACTTC
TRBV6-1	once	TRBJ2-7	-	CASSEHSYEQYF	TGTGCCAGCAGTGAACATTCCTACGAGCAGTACTTC
TRBV7-9	-	TRBJ1-1	TRBD1	CASSLGQGFPEAFF	TGTGCCAGCAGCTTAGGACAGGGTTTTCCTGAAGCTTTCTTT
TRBV11-2	-	TRBJ2-5	TRBD2	CASSLDRSSGRESGTQYF	TGTGCCAGCAGCTTAGATAGATCTAGCGGGAGGGAGAGCGGGACCCAGTACTTC
TRBV28	-	TRBJ2-2	TRBD1	CASRRTGGGNTGELFF	TGTGCCAGCAGACGGACAGGGGGCGGGAACACCGGGGAGCTGTTTTTT
TRBV6-1	-	TRBJ2-7	-	CASSLTRVGYEQYF	TGTGCCAGCAGTCTGACGAGGGTCGGGTACGAGCAGTACTTC
TRBV2	-	TRBJ1-2	-	CAGSSRGDYGYTF	TGTGCCGGGTCAAGCAGGGGCGACTATGGCTACACCTTC
TRBV5-6	-	TRBJ2-7	-	CASSLRQHGEQYF	TGTGCCAGCAGCTTGAGGCAGCACGGGGAGCAGTACTTC
TRBV18	-	TRBJ2-1	TRBD2	CASSPGLAGRSGNEQFF	TGTGCCAGCTCACCGGGACTAGCGGGTCGGTCCGGCAATGAGCAGTTCTTC
TRBV14	-	TRBJ2-7	TRBD2	CASSQVEGGRQYF	TGTGCCAGCAGCCAAGTGGAGGGAGGGCGGCAGTACTTC
TRBV11-2	-	TRBJ2-7	-	CASSLTEPDYEQYF	TGTGCCAGCAGCTTAACAGAACCGGACTACGAGCAGTACTTC
TRBV19	-	TRBJ2-2	-	CASSRLRGAGTGELFF	TGTGCCAGTAGCCGCCTTAGGGGAGCGGGCACCGGGGAGCTGTTTTTT
TRBV19	-	TRBJ1-1	-	CASTNLMTGNTEAFF	TGTGCCAGTACCAATCTAATGACAGGTAACACTGAAGCTTTCTTT
TRBV11-3	-	TRBJ2-1	TRBD1	CASSPGTAWNNEQFF	TGTGCCAGCAGCCCCGGGACAGCCTGGAACAATGAGCAGTTCTTC
TRBV2	-	TRBJ1-1	-	CARMGHMNTEAFF	TGTGCCAGAATGGGACATATGAACACTGAAGCTTTCTTT
TRBV11-3	once	TRBJ2-7	TRBD1	CASSPGQSSYEQYF	TGTGCCAGCAGCCCGGGACAGAGCTCCTACGAGCAGTACTTC
TRBV5-1	-	TRBJ2-1	-	CASSRVESSYNEQFF	TGCGCCAGCAGCCGAGTTGAGAGCTCCTACAATGAGCAGTTCTTC
TRBV5-5	-	TRBJ2-7	TRBD2	CASSLSSSGSHEQYF	TGTGCCAGCAGCTTGAGTTCTAGCGGGAGCCACGAGCAGTACTTC
TRBV4-2	-	TRBJ2-1	TRBD1	CASSQERGLLYNEQFF	TGTGCCAGCAGCCAAGAAAGGGGGCTTTTGTACAATGAGCAGTTCTTC
TRBV6-5	-	TRBJ2-1	TRBD2	CASSYKGTSVDEQFF	TGTGCCAGCAGTTACAAGGGGACTAGCGTGGATGAGCAGTTCTTC
TRBV19	-	TRBJ1-1	-	CASRLGGWNTEAFF	TGTGCCAGTCGTCTCGGGGGTTGGAACACTGAAGCTTTCTTT
TRBV6-6	-	TRBJ1-1	TRBD1	CASSYFTGGDTEAFF	TGTGCCAGCAGTTACTTTACAGGGGGGGACACTGAAGCTTTCTTT
TRBV27	-	TRBJ2-7	-	CASSSGTTGIYEQYF	TGCGCCAGCAGTTCGGGGACTACAGGGATCTACGAGCAGTACTTC
TRBV19	-	TRBJ2-2	TRBD2	CASSISLAVNTGELFF	TGTGCCAGTAGTATTTCACTAGCGGTCAACACCGGGGAGCTGTTTTTT
TRBV4-2	-	TRBJ2-7	TRBD2	CASSQDGTSYEQYF	TGTGCCAGCAGCCAAGACGGGACTAGTTACGAGCAGTACTTC